This TCR beta chain was captured in a study of OX40 agonist ivuxolimab in advanced cancers. Study findings and constraints: Partial responders at 0.1-3.0 mg/kg had among the lowest clonal expansion. At doses 0.1 to 3.0 mg/kg, CD4+ and CD8+ clones expanded.

V was pared by 2 bases and J by 5 bases, with 5 bases of the junction left unmatched. Germline V gives CDR1 MNHEY, CDR2 SMNVEV (reference sequence). The CDR3 totals 14 residues. Concerning this clone itself: Its antigen is still unknown.

Clones were read by immunoSEQ multiplex PCR, and TCRdb kept only the in-frame ones, dropping some. The sample has some 8,900 clones, approximately 70% seen once; the top ten hold approximately 25%. Material: CD4+ or CD8+ T cells sorted from blood, obtained in a trial of the OX40 agonist ivuxolimab. V and J are TRBV27 and TRBJ2-7; 8 bases fit TRBD2. This clonotype was obtained from an adult with an advanced solid tumor such as melanoma, head and neck, liver or kidney cancer. CDR3 residues: CASSLRRGGNEQYF. The DNA of the CDR3 is TGTGCCAGCAGTTTACGTCGGGGGGGGAACGAGCAGTACTTC.